This TCR beta chain was sequenced for a study of control samples from healthy donors and cancer patients. The assay was immunoSEQ multiplex PCR, and TCRdb's table has in-frame clones only and misses some. The sample contains 170,000 or so clones, around 90% of which appear only once. This clone was recorded a few times. Germline lookup yields CDR1 MNHEY and CDR2 SMNVEV (reference sequence). V lost 7 bases, J lost 2 bases, and 5 bases stayed unmatched. This CDR3 contains 15 residues. This chain links TRBV27 with TRBJ2-5; 12 bases fit TRBD2. The source is a woman aged 45-65 years in good health. The sequenced sample was blood. CDR3 residues: CASKPLAGGQETQYF. DNA for the CDR3: TGTGCCAGCAAACCACTAGCGGGGGGACAAGAGACCCAGTACTTC.